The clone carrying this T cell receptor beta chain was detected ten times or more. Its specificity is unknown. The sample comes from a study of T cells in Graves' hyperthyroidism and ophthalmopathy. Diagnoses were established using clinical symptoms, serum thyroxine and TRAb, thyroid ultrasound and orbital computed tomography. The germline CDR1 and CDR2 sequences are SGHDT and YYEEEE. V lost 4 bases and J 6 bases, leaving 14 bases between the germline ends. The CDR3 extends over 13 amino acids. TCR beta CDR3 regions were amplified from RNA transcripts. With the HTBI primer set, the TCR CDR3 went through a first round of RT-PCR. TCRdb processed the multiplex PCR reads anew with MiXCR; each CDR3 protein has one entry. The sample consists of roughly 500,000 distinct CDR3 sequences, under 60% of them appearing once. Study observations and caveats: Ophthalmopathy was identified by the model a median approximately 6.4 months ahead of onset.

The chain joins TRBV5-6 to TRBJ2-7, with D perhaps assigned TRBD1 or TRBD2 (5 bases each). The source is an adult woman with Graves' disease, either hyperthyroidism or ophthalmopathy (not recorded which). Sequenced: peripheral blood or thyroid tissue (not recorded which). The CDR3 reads CASSMSWGSEQYF. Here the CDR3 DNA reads TGTGCCAGCAGCATGAGCTGGGGGTCCGAGCAGTACTTC.